This is a list of T cell receptor beta chains from one sample in a study of blood T cell repertoires in COVID-19. Data came from immunoSEQ multiplex PCR; TCRdb stores just in-frame clones and leaves some out. The data contain fewer than 300,000 clones, roughly 80% of them singletons. The sequenced material came from peripheral blood. The receptors shown here come from a person aged 70 to 80 with COVID-19, enrolled during active disease. The CDR3 runs from the conserved cysteine through the conserved F or W. The D gene is left open where the match is weak. Rows give clone size only sometimes, using once, few, many, or a class for an expanded clone.

TRBV7-2,TRBJ1-5,-,-,TGTGCCAGCAGCTTAGGGGGGGGGAATCAGCCCCAGCATTTT,CASSLGGGNQPQHF
TRBV2,TRBJ1-4,TRBD1,-,TGTGCCAGCAGTGGGACAGGGGCGGGTAGTGAAAAACTGTTTTTT,CASSGTGAGSEKLFF
TRBV9,TRBJ1-2,-,-,TGTGCCAGCAGCGTAGCCACTTCTAACTATGGCTACACCTTC,CASSVATSNYGYTF
TRBV5-1,TRBJ1-2,TRBD1,-,TGCGCCAGCAGCCGGGACAGAGAATATGGCTACACCTTC,CASSRDREYGYTF
TRBV7-2,TRBJ1-6,-,once,TGTGCCAGCAGCGGGGGGGGAAGCAACTCACCCCTCCACTTT,CASSGGGSNSPLHF
TRBV5-1,TRBJ1-4,-,-,TGCGCCAGCAGCCCACCCGCCGCCAGTGAAAAACTGTTTTTT,CASSPPAASEKLFF
TRBV5-1,TRBJ1-3,TRBD1,once,TGCGCCAGCAGCCCGAGGACAGGCTCTGGAAACACCATATATTTT,CASSPRTGSGNTIYF
TRBV18,TRBJ2-1,TRBD1,-,TGTGCCAGCTCACGCGACAGGGTCAATGAGCAGTTCTTC,CASSRDRVNEQFF
TRBV7-2,TRBJ1-3,-,-,TGTGCCAGCAGCGCTAAGGCGGGATCCTCTGGAAACACCATATATTTT,CASSAKAGSSGNTIYF
TRBV30,TRBJ1-3,-,-,TGTGCCTGGAGTGTACCTCGACACCACTCTGGAAACACCATATATTTT,CAWSVPRHHSGNTIYF
TRBV19,TRBJ2-3,TRBD1,-,TGTGCCAGTAGTCCCGGACAGGGCTATACGCAGTATTTT,CASSPGQGYTQYF
TRBV27,TRBJ1-6,TRBD1,-,TGTGCCAGCAGTCACTATTCCGGGACAGATAATTCACCCCTCCACTTT,CASSHYSGTDNSPLHF
TRBV5-1,TRBJ1-2,TRBD1,-,TGCGCCAGCAGCCGAGAGGACAGGGGCCATACCTTC,CASSREDRGHTF
TRBV18,TRBJ2-2,TRBD1,once,TGTGCCAGCTCACCAACCGGGACAGGGCGTTCCGGGGAGCTGTTTTTT,CASSPTGTGRSGELFF
TRBV29-1,TRBJ1-5,-,-,TGCAGCGTTTCCCTGAGTGGAGGACATCAGCCCCAGCATTTT,CSVSLSGGHQPQHF
TRBV19,TRBJ2-1,TRBD2,-,TGTGCCAGCGGGAGCGGGGGGAGCGTCTACAATGAGCAGTTCTTC,CASGSGGSVYNEQFF
TRBV15,TRBJ2-5,TRBD1,-,TGTGCCACCAGCAGAGATCAAGAGGCAGGGGGAGAGACCCAGTACTTC,CATSRDQEAGGETQYF
TRBV9,TRBJ2-3,-,-,TGTGCCAGCAGCGGGGTCGCGGGGTCCTCCACGCAAGATACGCAGTATTTT,CASSGVAGSSTQDTQYF
TRBV10-3,TRBJ2-7,TRBD1,few,TGTGCCATCAGTGCAGGCACAGGGGGAAGTCTCTACGAGCAGTACTTC,CAISAGTGGSLYEQYF
TRBV5-1,TRBJ2-2,-,-,TGCGCCAGCAGCTCCGGAGGCACCTCGAACACCGGGGAGCTGTTTTTT,CASSSGGTSNTGELFF
TRBV5-4,TRBJ2-3,TRBD2,-,TGTGCCAGCAGTCGTAGCGGGGGGTTGGATACGCAGTATTTT,CASSRSGGLDTQYF
TRBV28,TRBJ2-3,TRBD2,-,TGTGCCAGCAGTACTCGACTAGCGGGGGCCGGAGATACGCAGTATTTT,CASSTRLAGAGDTQYF
TRBV5-8,TRBJ1-5,-,few,TGTGCCAGCAGCCCCGGAGAGGAGGTAAATCAGCCCCAGCATTTT,CASSPGEEVNQPQHF
TRBV19,TRBJ1-5,TRBD1,-,TGTGCCAGTACCTCTTCGACAGGGCCGAATCAGCCCCAGCATTTT,CASTSSTGPNQPQHF
TRBV24-1,TRBJ2-1,-,-,TGTGCCACCAGTGGGGTGGGGAGAGATAGTCACAATGAGCAGTTCTTC,CATSGVGRDSHNEQFF
TRBV28,TRBJ2-7,TRBD2,-,TGTGCCAGCAGTTCGAAATCCGGGACTAGCGGGGGGAAATTCTACGAGCAGTACTTC,CASSSKSGTSGGKFYEQYF
TRBV5-1,TRBJ2-3,-,-,TGCGCCAGCAGCTTAGGGGATGGGGGCCCCCGGCGGGATACGCAGTATTTT,CASSLGDGGPRRDTQYF
TRBV19,TRBJ2-3,-,once,TGTGCCAGTAGTCCGGGACTGGCCGCCGCAGATACGCAGTATTTT,CASSPGLAAADTQYF
TRBV19,TRBJ2-1,-,-,TGTGCCAGTAGTATTGGAGGACGCCCCTACAATGAGCAGTTCTTC,CASSIGGRPYNEQFF
TRBV5-1,TRBJ2-2,-,-,TGCGCCAGCAGCTTGGTAGCAGGGGGGAGTTCCGGGGAGCTGTTTTTT,CASSLVAGGSSGELFF
TRBV19,TRBJ2-1,-,-,TGTGCCAGTAGTATAGATTCTACAGGGTACAATGAGCAGTTCTTC,CASSIDSTGYNEQFF
TRBV5-1,TRBJ2-7,-,-,TGCGCCAGCAGCCGAAGTGGACAGCCAGGGGCCTCCGAGCAGTACTTC,CASSRSGQPGASEQYF
TRBV5-1,TRBJ2-7,-,-,TGCGCCAGCGGGCATACTAGGGCCCCCTACGAGCAGTACTTC,CASGHTRAPYEQYF
TRBV6-1,TRBJ2-5,TRBD1,-,TGTGCCAGCAGTGAAGCGGGACAGGGTCTATGGGAGACCCAGTACTTC,CASSEAGQGLWETQYF
TRBV7-2,TRBJ2-4,TRBD2,-,TGTGCCAGCAGCTTAGACCGGGGGGGTGGGAACATTCAGTACTTC,CASSLDRGGGNIQYF
TRBV12-3/TRBV12-4,TRBJ2-7,-,-,TGTGCCAGCAGTTTAACAGGGTATGAGCAGTACTTC,CASSLTGYEQYF
TRBV6-7,TRBJ2-5,-,-,TGTGCCAGCAGTTTCAGACTGGGTAACTTGTACTTC,CASSFRLGNLYF
TRBV7-8,TRBJ2-1,TRBD2,-,TGTGCCAGCAGCTCCTCTAGCGGGGGCCTCCGTGTAAATGAGCAGTTCTTC,CASSSSSGGLRVNEQFF
TRBV7-2,TRBJ2-7,TRBD1,-,TGTGCCAGCAGCTTAGTACAGGGGGCGGCCTACGAGCAGTACTTC,CASSLVQGAAYEQYF
TRBV3-1/TRBV3-2,TRBJ2-3,-,few,TGTGCCAGCAGCTCCCAACCCCGGGACAAGGGACCCACCTCCCGTAGCACAGATACGCAGTATTTT,CASSSQPRDKGPTSRSTDTQYF
TRBV27,TRBJ1-2,-,few,TGTGCCAGCAGTTTCACAGGCAACTATGGCTACACCTTC,CASSFTGNYGYTF
TRBV10-3,TRBJ2-3,-,-,TGTGCCATCAGTGACCGGGGCACAGATACGCAGTATTTT,CAISDRGTDTQYF
TRBV6-5,TRBJ1-3,TRBD1,-,TGTGCCAGCAGTTCATCCGGGACAGGGAGGAACACCATATATTTT,CASSSSGTGRNTIYF
TRBV2,TRBJ2-3,-,few,TGTGCCAGCCAACGACTTACGAGGACGCAGTATTTT,CASQRLTRTQYF
TRBV5-1,TRBJ2-5,-,-,TGCGCCAGCAGCTTGGGGGCAGGGGAAGAGACCCAGTACTTC,CASSLGAGEETQYF